The clone carrying this T cell receptor beta chain was seen repeatedly, ten times or more. This entry comes from a study of early T cells in non-severe SARS-CoV-2 infection. For the study at large: Bulk RNA taken from unsorted whole blood was sequenced, leaving chains unpaired.

Unique molecular identifiers were added to individual cDNA molecules. Each CDR3 protein is one row after TCRdb ran MiXCR on the 5' RACE reads. This sample has roughly 65,000 distinct CDR3 sequences, with 12% found just once. This receptor was taken from an adult who was a healthcare worker with PCR-confirmed SARS-CoV-2 infection or an uninfected control (not recorded which). Material: whole blood.

As DNA, the CDR3 is TGTGCCTGGAATGGCGGTCGGTGGGAGACCCAGTACTTC. Translated, it gives CAWNGGRWETQYF. The rearrangement uses TRBV30 and TRBJ2-5; D gene unclear. CDR3 length equals 13 residues. The germline V and J ends were trimmed by 4 bases and 5 bases, with 14 bases remaining between them. The V gene's germline CDR1 is GTSNPN and CDR2 SVGIG (reference sequence).